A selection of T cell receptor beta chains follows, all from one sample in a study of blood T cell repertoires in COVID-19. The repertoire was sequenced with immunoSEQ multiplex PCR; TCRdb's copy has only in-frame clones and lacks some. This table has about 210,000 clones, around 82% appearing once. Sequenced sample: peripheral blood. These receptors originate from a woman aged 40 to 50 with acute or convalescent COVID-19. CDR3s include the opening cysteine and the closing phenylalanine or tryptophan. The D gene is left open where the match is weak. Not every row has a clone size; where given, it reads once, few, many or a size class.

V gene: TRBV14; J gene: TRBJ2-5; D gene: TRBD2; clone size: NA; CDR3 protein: CASSQGFGGGQETQYF; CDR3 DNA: TGTGCCAGCAGCCAAGGCTTCGGGGGGGGCCAAGAGACCCAGTACTTC
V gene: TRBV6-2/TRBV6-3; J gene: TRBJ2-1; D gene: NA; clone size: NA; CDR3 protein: CASSYDGAVRSSYNEQFF; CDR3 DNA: TGTGCCAGCAGTTATGATGGCGCGGTTAGAAGCTCCTACAATGAGCAGTTCTTC
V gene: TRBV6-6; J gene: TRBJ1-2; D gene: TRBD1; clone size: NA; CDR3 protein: CASSYGGQANYGYTF; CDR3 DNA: TGTGCCAGCAGTTACGGGGGACAGGCAAACTATGGCTACACCTTC
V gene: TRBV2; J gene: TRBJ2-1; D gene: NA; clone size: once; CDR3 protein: CASSNRDNEQFF; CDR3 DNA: TGTGCCAGCAGTAACAGAGACAATGAGCAGTTCTTC
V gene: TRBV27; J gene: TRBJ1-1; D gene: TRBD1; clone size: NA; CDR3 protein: CASSWDRGRRTEAFF; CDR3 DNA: TGTGCCAGCAGTTGGGACAGGGGGCGTCGGACTGAAGCTTTCTTT
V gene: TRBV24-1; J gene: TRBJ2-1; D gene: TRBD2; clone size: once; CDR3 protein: CATSDLPGTSGSVYNEQFF; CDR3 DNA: TGTGCCACCAGTGATTTGCCGGGGACTAGCGGGAGCGTCTACAATGAGCAGTTCTTC
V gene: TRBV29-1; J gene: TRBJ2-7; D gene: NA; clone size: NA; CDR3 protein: CSVELGAQTYEQYF; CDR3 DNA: TGCAGCGTTGAGCTGGGGGCCCAAACCTACGAGCAGTACTTC
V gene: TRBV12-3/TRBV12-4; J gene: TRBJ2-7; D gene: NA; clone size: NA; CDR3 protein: CASSHVGPYEQYF; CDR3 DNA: TGTGCCAGCAGCCATGTGGGCCCTTACGAGCAGTACTTC
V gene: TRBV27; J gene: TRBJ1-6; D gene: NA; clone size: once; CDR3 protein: CASSLGGGSNSPLHF; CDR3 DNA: TGTGCCAGCAGTCTGGGGGGTGGGAGTAATTCACCCCTCCACTTT
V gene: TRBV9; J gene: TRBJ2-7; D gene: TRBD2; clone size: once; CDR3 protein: CASSVGTSGSYEQYF; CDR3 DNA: TGTGCCAGCAGCGTAGGGACTAGCGGTTCCTACGAGCAGTACTTC
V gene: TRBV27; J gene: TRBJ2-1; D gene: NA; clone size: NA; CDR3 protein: CASALGGAYEQFF; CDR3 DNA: TGTGCCAGCGCCCTGGGGGGGGCATATGAGCAGTTCTTC
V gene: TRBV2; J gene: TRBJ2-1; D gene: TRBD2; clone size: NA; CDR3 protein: CASRVGGTSGSLNEQFF; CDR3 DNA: TGTGCCAGCCGGGTGGGCGGGACTAGCGGGAGTCTCAATGAGCAGTTCTTC
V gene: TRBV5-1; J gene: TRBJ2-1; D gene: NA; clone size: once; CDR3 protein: CASRSGHLYNEQFF; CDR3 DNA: TGCGCCAGCAGGTCGGGACACCTCTACAATGAGCAGTTCTTC
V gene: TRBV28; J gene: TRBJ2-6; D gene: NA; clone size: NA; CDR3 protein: CASSFTETGRLSGANVLTF; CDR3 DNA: TGTGCCAGCAGTTTCACCGAAACAGGCCGCCTCTCTGGGGCCAACGTCCTGACTTTC
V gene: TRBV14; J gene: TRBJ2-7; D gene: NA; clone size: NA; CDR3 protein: CASSQDFRTVSYEQYF; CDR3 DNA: TGTGCCAGCAGCCAAGATTTTAGGACAGTCTCCTACGAGCAGTACTTC
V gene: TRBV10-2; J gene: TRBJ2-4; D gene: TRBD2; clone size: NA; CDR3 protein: CASSRIAGRASGAKNIQYF; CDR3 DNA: TGCGCCAGCAGTCGGATAGCGGGTAGGGCGTCCGGCGCCAAAAACATTCAGTACTTC
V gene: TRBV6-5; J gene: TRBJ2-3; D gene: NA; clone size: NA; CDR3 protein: CASSWRGSTDTQYF; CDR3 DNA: TGTGCCAGCAGTTGGCGGGGAAGCACAGATACGCAGTATTTT
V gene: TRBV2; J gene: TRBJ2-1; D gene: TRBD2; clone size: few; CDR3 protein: CASRQTSGIINEQFF; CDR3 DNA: TGTGCCAGCCGACAGACTAGCGGGATAATAAATGAGCAGTTCTTC
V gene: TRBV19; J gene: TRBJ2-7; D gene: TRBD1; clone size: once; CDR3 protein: CASSIAARGTDEQYF; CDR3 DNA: TGTGCCAGTAGTATAGCGGCCAGGGGGACCGACGAGCAGTACTTC
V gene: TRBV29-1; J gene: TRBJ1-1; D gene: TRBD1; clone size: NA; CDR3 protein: CSAKDRVNTEAFF; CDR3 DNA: TGCAGCGCTAAGGACAGGGTGAACACTGAAGCTTTCTTT
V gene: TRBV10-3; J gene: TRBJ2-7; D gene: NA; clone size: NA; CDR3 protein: CAISESTLYEQYF; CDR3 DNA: TGTGCCATCAGTGAGTCGACTCTGTACGAGCAGTACTTC
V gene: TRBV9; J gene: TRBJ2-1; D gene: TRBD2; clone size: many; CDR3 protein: CASSVDLLAGVRNEQFF; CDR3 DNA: TGTGCCAGCAGCGTAGACCTACTAGCGGGAGTTAGGAATGAGCAGTTCTTC
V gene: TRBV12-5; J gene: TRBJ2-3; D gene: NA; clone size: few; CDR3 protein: CASVGGDTQYF; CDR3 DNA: TGTGCTAGTGTTGGGGGCGATACGCAGTATTTT
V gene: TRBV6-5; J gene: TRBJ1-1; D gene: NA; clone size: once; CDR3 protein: CASSQFEGTEAFF; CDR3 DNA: TGTGCCAGCAGCCAGTTTGAGGGCACTGAAGCTTTCTTT
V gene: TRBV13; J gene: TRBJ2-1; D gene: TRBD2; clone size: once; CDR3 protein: CASSFPGLAGYNEQFF; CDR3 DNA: TGTGCCAGCAGCTTTCCCGGACTAGCGGGATACAATGAGCAGTTCTTC
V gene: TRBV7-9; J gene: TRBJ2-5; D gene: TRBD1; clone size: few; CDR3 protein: CASSLVGQGSQETQYF; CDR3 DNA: TGTGCCAGCAGCTTAGTAGGACAGGGTTCCCAAGAGACCCAGTACTTC
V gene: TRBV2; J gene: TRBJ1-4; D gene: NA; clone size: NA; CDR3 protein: CASRSGTIPEKLFF; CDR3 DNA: TGTGCCAGCAGATCCGGGACAATACCCGAAAAACTGTTTTTT
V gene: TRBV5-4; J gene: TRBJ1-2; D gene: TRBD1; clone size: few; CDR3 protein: CASSPGTGRVSYGYTF; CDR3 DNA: TGTGCCAGCAGCCCTGGGACAGGGAGGGTCAGCTATGGCTACACCTTC
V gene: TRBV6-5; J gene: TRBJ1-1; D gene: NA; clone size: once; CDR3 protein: CASRRTLNTEAFF; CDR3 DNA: TGTGCCAGCAGAAGGACACTGAACACTGAAGCTTTCTTT
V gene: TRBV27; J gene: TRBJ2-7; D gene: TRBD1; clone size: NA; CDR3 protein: CASSGPGQYYEQYF; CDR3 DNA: TGTGCCAGCAGCGGGCCGGGACAGTACTACGAGCAGTACTTC
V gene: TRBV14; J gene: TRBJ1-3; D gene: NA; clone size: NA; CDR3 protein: CASSQIPGFASGNTIYF; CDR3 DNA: TGTGCCAGCAGCCAAATCCCCGGGTTCGCCTCTGGAAACACCATATATTTT
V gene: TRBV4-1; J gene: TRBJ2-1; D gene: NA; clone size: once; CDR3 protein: CASSLLGSSYNEQFF; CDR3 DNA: TGCGCCAGCAGCCTATTAGGGAGCTCCTACAATGAGCAGTTCTTC
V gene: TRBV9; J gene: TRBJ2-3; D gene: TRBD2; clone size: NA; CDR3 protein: CASSEGTSGFADTQYF; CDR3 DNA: TGTGCCAGCAGCGAAGGGACTAGCGGGTTCGCAGATACGCAGTATTTT
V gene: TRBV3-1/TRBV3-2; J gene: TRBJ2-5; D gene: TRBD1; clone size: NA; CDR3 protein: CASRDTGGQETQYF; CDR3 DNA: TGTGCCAGCAGAGATACAGGGGGGCAAGAGACCCAGTACTTC
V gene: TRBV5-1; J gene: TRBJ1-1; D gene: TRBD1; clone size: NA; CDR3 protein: CASSWPLGQPNTEAFF; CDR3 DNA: TGCGCCAGCAGCTGGCCCTTGGGACAGCCGAACACTGAAGCTTTCTTT
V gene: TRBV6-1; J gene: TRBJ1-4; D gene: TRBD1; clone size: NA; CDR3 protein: CASSETVGQGLEKLFF; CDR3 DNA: TGTGCCAGCAGTGAAACAGTGGGACAGGGCCTTGAAAAACTGTTTTTT
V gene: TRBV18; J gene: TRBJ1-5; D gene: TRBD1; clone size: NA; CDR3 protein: CASSPGTGPSNQPQHF; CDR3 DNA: TGTGCCAGCTCACCGGGGACAGGACCTAGCAATCAGCCCCAGCATTTT
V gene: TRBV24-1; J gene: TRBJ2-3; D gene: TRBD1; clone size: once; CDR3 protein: CATSDAEGTGWSDTQYF; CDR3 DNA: TGTGCCACCAGTGACGCCGAGGGGACAGGGTGGTCAGATACGCAGTATTTT
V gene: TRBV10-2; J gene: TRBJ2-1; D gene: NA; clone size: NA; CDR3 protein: CASSTTDRPGEQFF; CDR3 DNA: TGCGCCAGCAGTACAACAGATCGGCCTGGTGAGCAGTTCTTC
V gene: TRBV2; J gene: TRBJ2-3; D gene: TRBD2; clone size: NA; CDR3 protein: CASSDLTSGRSFRVTQYF; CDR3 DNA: TGTGCCAGCAGTGATTTAACTAGCGGGAGGAGTTTTCGGGTTACGCAGTATTTT
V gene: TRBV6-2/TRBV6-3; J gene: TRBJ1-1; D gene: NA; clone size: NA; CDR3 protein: CASSRSFTEAFF; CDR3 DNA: TGTGCCAGCAGTCGGAGTTTCACTGAAGCTTTCTTT
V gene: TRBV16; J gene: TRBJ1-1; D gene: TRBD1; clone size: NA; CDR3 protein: CASSQADREVF; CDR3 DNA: TGTGCCAGCAGCCAAGCGGACAGGGAGGTCTTT
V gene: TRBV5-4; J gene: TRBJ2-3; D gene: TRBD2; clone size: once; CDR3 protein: CASSGTRQTDTQYF; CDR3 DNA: TGTGCCAGCAGCGGGACTAGGCAAACAGATACGCAGTATTTT
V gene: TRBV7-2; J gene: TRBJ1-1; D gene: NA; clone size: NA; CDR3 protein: CAALRRLSGTEAFF; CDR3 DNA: TGTGCCGCGCTAAGGAGATTAAGCGGCACTGAAGCTTTCTTT
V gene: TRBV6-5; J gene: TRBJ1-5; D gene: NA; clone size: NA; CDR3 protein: CASSSRGGGQPQHF; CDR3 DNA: TGTGCCAGCAGTTCCCGTGGGGGAGGTCAGCCCCAGCATTTT
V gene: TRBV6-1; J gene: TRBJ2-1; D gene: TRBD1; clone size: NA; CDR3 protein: CASSETGGWLDEQFF; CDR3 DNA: TGTGCCAGCAGTGAAACAGGGGGCTGGCTGGATGAGCAGTTCTTC
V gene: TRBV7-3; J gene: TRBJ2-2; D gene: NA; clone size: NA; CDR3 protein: CASSLMRNTGELFF; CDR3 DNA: TGTGCCAGCAGCTTAATGAGGAACACCGGGGAGCTGTTTTTT
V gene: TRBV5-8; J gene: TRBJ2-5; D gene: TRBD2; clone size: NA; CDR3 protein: CASRPGIAGFEETQYF; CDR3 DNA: TGTGCCAGCAGACCCGGGATAGCGGGATTTGAGGAGACCCAGTACTTC
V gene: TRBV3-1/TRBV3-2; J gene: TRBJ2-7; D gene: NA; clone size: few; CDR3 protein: CASSHAGAYEQYF; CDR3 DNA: TGTGCCAGCAGCCATGCCGGAGCCTACGAGCAGTACTTC
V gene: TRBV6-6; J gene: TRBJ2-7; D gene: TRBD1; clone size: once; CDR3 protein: CASSYLSGQVFYEQYF; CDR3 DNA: TGTGCCAGCAGTTATCTCTCGGGACAGGTCTTCTACGAGCAGTACTTC